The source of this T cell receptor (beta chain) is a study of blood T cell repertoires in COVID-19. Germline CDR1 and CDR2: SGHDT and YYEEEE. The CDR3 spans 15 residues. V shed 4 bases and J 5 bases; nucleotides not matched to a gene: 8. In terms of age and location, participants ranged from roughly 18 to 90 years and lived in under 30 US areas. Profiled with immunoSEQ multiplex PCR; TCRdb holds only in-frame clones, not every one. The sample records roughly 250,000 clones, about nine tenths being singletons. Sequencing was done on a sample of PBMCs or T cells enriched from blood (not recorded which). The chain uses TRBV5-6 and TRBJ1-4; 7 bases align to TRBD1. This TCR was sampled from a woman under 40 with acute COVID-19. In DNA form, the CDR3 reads TGTGCCAGCAGCCCAAGGGGGCGAGGGAATGAAAAACTGTTTTTT. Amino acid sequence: CASSPRGRGNEKLFF. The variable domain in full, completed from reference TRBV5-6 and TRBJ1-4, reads DAGVTQSPTHLIKTRGQQVTLRCSPKSGHDTVSWYQQALGQGPQFIFQYYEEEERQRGNFPDRFSGHQFPNYSSELNVNALLLGDSALYLCASSPRGRGNEKLFFGSGTQLSVL.